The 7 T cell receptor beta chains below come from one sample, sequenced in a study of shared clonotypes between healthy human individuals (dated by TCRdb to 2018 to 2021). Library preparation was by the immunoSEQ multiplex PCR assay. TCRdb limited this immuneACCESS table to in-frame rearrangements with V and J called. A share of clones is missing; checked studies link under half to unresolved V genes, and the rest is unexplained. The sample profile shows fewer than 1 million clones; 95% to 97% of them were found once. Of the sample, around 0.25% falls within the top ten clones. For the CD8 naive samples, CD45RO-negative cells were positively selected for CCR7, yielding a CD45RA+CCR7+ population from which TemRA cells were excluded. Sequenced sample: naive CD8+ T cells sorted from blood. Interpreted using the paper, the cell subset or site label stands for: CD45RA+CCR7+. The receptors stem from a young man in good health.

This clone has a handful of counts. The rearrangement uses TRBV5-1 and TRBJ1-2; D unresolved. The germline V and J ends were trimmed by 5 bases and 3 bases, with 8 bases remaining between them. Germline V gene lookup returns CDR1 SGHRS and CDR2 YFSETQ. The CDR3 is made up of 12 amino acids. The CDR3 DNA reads TGCGCCAGCAGAGGAGACCACTATGGCTACACCTTC. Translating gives CASRGDHYGYTF.

CDR3 DNA sequence: TGTGCCAGCAGGGACAGAAACACCGGGGAGCTGTTTTTT. Translation gives CASRDRNTGELFF. The chain is built from TRBV6-4 and TRBJ2-2; TRBD1 might be the D (6 bases). The CDR3 is 13 amino acids. CDR1 MRHNA and CDR2 SNTAGT come from the germline V gene. V was clipped by 6 bases and J by 2 bases, with 7 bases between them.

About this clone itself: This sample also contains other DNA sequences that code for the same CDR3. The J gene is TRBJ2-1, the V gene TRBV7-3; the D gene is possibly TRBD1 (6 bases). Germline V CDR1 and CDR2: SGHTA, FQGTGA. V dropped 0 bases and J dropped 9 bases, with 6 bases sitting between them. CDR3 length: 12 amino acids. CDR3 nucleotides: TGTGCCAGCAGCTTAACAGGGGGTGAGCAGTTCTTC. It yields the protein CASSLTGGEQFF.

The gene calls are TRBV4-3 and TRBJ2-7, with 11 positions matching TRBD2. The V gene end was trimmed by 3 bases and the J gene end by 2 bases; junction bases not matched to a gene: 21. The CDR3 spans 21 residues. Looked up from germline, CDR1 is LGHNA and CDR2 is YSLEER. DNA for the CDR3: TGCGCCAGCAGCCACCGCCCTCCACGATCCGGGACTAGCGGCCACCCCTACGAGCAGTACTTC. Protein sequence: CASSHRPPRSGTSGHPYEQYF.

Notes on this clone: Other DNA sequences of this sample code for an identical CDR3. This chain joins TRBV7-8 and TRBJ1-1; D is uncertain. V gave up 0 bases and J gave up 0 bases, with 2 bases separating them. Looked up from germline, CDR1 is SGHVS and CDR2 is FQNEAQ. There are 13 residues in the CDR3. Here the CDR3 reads CASSLAMNTEAFF. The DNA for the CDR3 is TGTGCCAGCAGCTTAGCCATGAACACTGAAGCTTTCTTT.

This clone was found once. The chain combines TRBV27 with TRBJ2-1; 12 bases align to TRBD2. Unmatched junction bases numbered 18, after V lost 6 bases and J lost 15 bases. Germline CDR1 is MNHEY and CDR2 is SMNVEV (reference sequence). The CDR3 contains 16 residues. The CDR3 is CASSRRLAGEGRTRFF. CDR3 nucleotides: TGTGCCAGCAGCCGTCGACTAGCGGGAGAGGGGCGGACAAGGTTCTTC.

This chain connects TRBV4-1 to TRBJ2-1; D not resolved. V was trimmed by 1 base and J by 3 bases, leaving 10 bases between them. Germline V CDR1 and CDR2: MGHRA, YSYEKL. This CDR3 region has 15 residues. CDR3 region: CASSQVYRDYNEQFF. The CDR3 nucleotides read TGCGCCAGCAGCCAAGTGTACCGAGACTACAATGAGCAGTTCTTC.